The 30 T cell receptor beta chains below come from one sample, sequenced in a study of blood T cells in healthy people across ages. Through a sample-barcoded 5' primer and a J-beta primer mix, a second PCR was run for roughly 7 to 11 cycles. One entry per CDR3 protein results from TCRdb running MiXCR on the 5' RACE reads. Of fewer than 600,000 distinct CDR3 sequences in the sample, about 27% were seen once. These data were also filed under a second study, of T cells of mothers and their children.

Sequenced material: blood. The receptors were gathered from a boy aged 2 to 10 in good health.

This clonotype was seen only a few times. The chain employs TRBV6-5 and TRBJ1-5, with D uncertain. Between the trimmed V and J ends, which lost 2 bases and 4 bases, there was a span of 6 bases. This CDR3 comprises 13 residues. Germline V CDR1 and CDR2: MNHEY, SVGAGI. The CDR3 is CASSYRVNQPQHF. CDR3 coding DNA: TGTGCCAGCAGTTACAGGGTGAATCAGCCCCAGCATTTT.

This clonotype turned up a few times. The J gene is TRBJ2-7, the V gene TRBV12-3 or TRBV12-4, with D possibly TRBD2 on 5 matching bases. This CDR3 region has 15 residues. Trimming shortened V by 2 bases and J by 0 bases, and 11 bases separated the two germline ends. The CDR3 protein is CASSLSRGTSYEQYF. The CDR3 DNA follows: TGTGCCAGCAGTTTAAGTCGGGGAACCTCCTACGAGCAGTACTTC.

V usage is TRBV6-5 and J usage is TRBJ2-5; D is perhaps TRBD1 (6 bases). The CDR3 is 13 amino acids. V lost 6 bases to trimming and J lost 5 bases, with 13 bases between them. Germline V lookup: CDR1 MNHEY, CDR2 SVGAGI. The CDR3 here is CASRQGIWETQYF. The CDR3 DNA reads as TGTGCCAGCAGGCAGGGGATTTGGGAGACCCAGTACTTC.

This sequence joins TRBV21-1 and TRBJ2-7; the D call of TRBD1 is as the table states it, not checked on the DNA. TRBV21-1 is described as a pseudogene. The CDR3 length is 13 residues. The CDR3 region is CASIEIRADEQYF. For the CDR3, the DNA is TGTGCCAGCATCGAGATAAGGGCGGACGAGCAGTACTTC.

A few counts support this clonotype. The gene calls are TRBV10-3 and TRBJ2-7; possible D gene TRBD1, 5 bases. Germline V gene data show CDR1 as ENHRY and CDR2 as SYGVKD. Trimming took 8 bases from V and 3 from J, leaving 11 bases between them. The CDR3 has 12 amino acids. In nucleotides, the CDR3 is TGTGCCATCTCTCCAGGGATCTACGAGCAGTACTTC. It is translated as CAISPGIYEQYF.

The genes are TRBV25-1 and TRBJ2-5; possibly TRBD1 for D (6 bases). The end of the DNA aligns better with TRBJ2-7, so the J call may be wrong. CDR1 is MGHDK, CDR2 SYGVNS, per germline. This CDR3 comprises 14 residues. The CDR3 spells CASSYSRGGHEQYF. DNA for the CDR3: TGTGCCAGCAGCTACTCCAGGGGCGGCCACGAGCAGTACTTC.

This chain joins TRBV5-1 and TRBJ1-4; D is uncertain. The V end was cut by 0 bases, the J end by 8 bases, with 11 bases between. CDR1 and CDR2 from the germline V gene are SGHRS and YFSETQ. The length of the CDR3 is 14 residues. Written as DNA, the CDR3 is TGCGCCAGCAGCTTGGCTTCACGAAAAGAAAAACTGTTTTTT. Translation: CASSLASRKEKLFF.

This clonotype appeared a few times. The gene calls are TRBV12-3 or TRBV12-4 and TRBJ1-2; possibly TRBD1 for D (5 bases). The CDR3 has 14 residues. The V and J ends lost 6 bases and 8 bases respectively, with 19 bases between them. The CDR3 DNA follows: TGTGCCAGCAGGGGGGGGACCTGGGGTTACGGCTACACCTTC. Its protein is CASRGGTWGYGYTF.

The rearrangement uses TRBV1 and TRBJ2-3. TRBV1 is termed a pseudogene. The CDR3 is 15 amino acids. For the CDR3, the DNA is TGCACCAGCAGCCAAGATAGAATTTGCACAGATACGCAGTATTTT. Translation: CTSSQDRICTDTQYF.

This chain uses TRBV7-2 with TRBJ2-1; tentative D call: TRBD2 (7 bases). Germline CDR1 and CDR2: SGHTA and FQGNSA. The CDR3 runs 13 residues. Trimming pared 6 bases from V and 6 bases from J, leaving 12 bases between. This CDR3 reads CASRKGGGNEQFF. CDR3 DNA sequence: TGTGCCAGCAGAAAAGGGGGGGGCAATGAGCAGTTCTTC.

The V and J genes are TRBV7-9 and TRBJ2-7; 12 bases agree with TRBD2. This CDR3 spans 19 amino acids. The germline V gene encodes CDR1 SEHNR and CDR2 FQNEAQ (reference sequence). J gave up 4 bases and V 5 bases, and 18 bases lay outside the gene matches. The CDR3 is CASSRPRTSTSGRSYEQYF. The CDR3 bases are TGTGCCAGCAGCCGCCCCCGGACTTCGACTAGCGGGAGATCGTACGAGCAGTACTTC.

The chain links TRBV5-1 to TRBJ2-2; tentatively, D is TRBD2 (5 bases). V lost 4 bases, J lost 1 base, and 11 bases lay in between. The CDR3 extends over 15 amino acids. Germline V gene data show CDR1 as SGHRS and CDR2 as YFSETQ. The CDR3 spells CASSPLEENTGELFF. The CDR3 DNA sequence: TGCGCCAGCAGCCCCTTGGAGGAGAACACCGGGGAGCTGTTTTTT.

J is TRBJ2-5 and V is TRBV6-5; D gene ambiguous. CDR3 size: 12 residues. Looked up from germline, CDR1 is MNHEY and CDR2 is SVGAGI. Deletions cut 6 bases from V and 8 bases from J, with 13 bases between. As DNA, the CDR3 is TGTGCCAGCAGCTCCGATGGAGACACCCAGTACTTC. Protein sequence: CASSSDGDTQYF.

This clonotype was counted ten times or more. This rearrangement joins TRBV12-3 or TRBV12-4 to TRBJ2-3; 11 bases agree with TRBD2. V shed 2 bases and J 5 bases; nucleotides not matched to a gene: 12. The CDR3 covers 18 residues. As DNA, the CDR3 is TGTGCCAGCAGTTTAAAGTCCCTCGGGCTAGCGGGAGGAGATACGCAGTATTTT. Encoded protein: CASSLKSLGLAGGDTQYF.

This clonotype was seen only a few times. The chain carries TRBV10-3 and TRBJ1-5, with D possibly being TRBD1 (5 bases). Germline V gene lookup returns CDR1 ENHRY and CDR2 SYGVKD. The CDR3 sequence is 14 residues long. V was trimmed by 4 bases and J by 2 bases, leaving 9 bases between them. CDR3 amino acids: CAISAGYGNQPQHF. In DNA form, the CDR3 reads TGTGCCATCAGTGCAGGGTACGGCAATCAGCCCCAGCATTTT.

J is TRBJ2-1 and V is TRBV4-3, with unresolved D. Germline values: CDR1 LGHNA, CDR2 YSLEER. This CDR3 spans 16 amino acids. Trimming cost V 1 base and J 1 base, with 11 bases left between them. The DNA for the CDR3 is TGCGCCAGCAGCCAAGGCGGCCGGCAGTCCTACAATGAGCAGTTCTTC. This encodes CASSQGGRQSYNEQFF.

This clonotype occurred once. Mismatch with germline at one junction end may stem from a read error. The chain is built from TRBV28 and TRBJ2-5; 7 bases agree with TRBD1. Germline V gene data show CDR1 as MDHEN and CDR2 as SYDVKM. The length of the CDR3 is 15 residues. The CDR3, as DNA: TGTGCCAGCAGTTCACAGGGGATCCGCCCCTACGAGCAGTGCTTC. Residues: CASSSQGIRPYEQCF.

This chain links TRBV6-1 with TRBJ2-5; possible D gene TRBD1, 5 bases. The CDR3 covers 15 residues. Trimming took 6 bases from V and 5 from J, leaving 19 bases between them. Germline assignment: CDR1 MNHNS and CDR2 SASEGT. The CDR3 DNA follows: TGTGCCAGCAGCTCCCCCAAGGGGCTAGGGGAGACCCAGTACTTC. Translated: CASSSPKGLGETQYF.

Notes on this clonotype: An end of the junction does not agree with germline; a read error may underlie this. The chain's CDR3 is CSTRDSSSYNEQFF. As DNA, the CDR3 is TGCAGTACTAGAGATAGCAGCTCCTACAATGAGCAGTTCTTC. V usage is TRBV20-1 and J usage is TRBJ2-1; tentatively, D is TRBD2 (5 bases). This CDR3 spans 14 amino acids. Germline V lookup: CDR1 DFQATT, CDR2 SNEGSKA (reference sequence).

The rearrangement uses TRBV29-1 and TRBJ1-1, with D unclear. This CDR3 contains 14 residues. The V end was cut by 4 bases, the J end by 1 base, with 13 bases between. Per the germline V gene, CDR1 is SQVTM and CDR2 is ANQGSEA. The CDR3: CSVAVLAPNTEAFF. The CDR3 nucleotides are TGCAGCGTTGCGGTCTTGGCCCCGAACACTGAAGCTTTCTTT.

This clonotype was seen more than once but under ten times. The rearrangement uses TRBV12-3 or TRBV12-4 and TRBJ2-2; D is undetermined. Between the trimmed V and J ends, which lost 6 bases and 0 bases, there was a span of 8 bases. The CDR3 is 14 amino acids. CDR3 loop: CASRRETNTGELFF. Here the CDR3 DNA reads TGTGCCAGCAGAAGGGAAACGAACACCGGGGAGCTGTTTTTT.

V gene TRBV6-6 combines with J gene TRBJ2-2, with 10 bases lining up with TRBD1. V lost 5 bases and J lost 3; bases outside the gene matches: 6. CDR3 length: 16 residues. From germline, CDR1 is MNHNY and CDR2 SVGAGI (reference sequence). CDR3 region: CASSPTGGADTGELFF. For the CDR3, the DNA is TGTGCCAGCAGTCCGACAGGGGGCGCTGACACCGGGGAGCTGTTTTTT.

Concerning this clonotype: The junction does not match germline at one end; this may be a read error. The rearrangement uses TRBV13 and TRBJ1-2; weak D call: TRBD1 (5 bases). The germline V gene encodes CDR1 PRHDT and CDR2 FYEKMQ (reference sequence). This CDR3 comprises 16 residues. The CDR3 here is CAGSLGRAGLNYGYTF. CDR3 nucleotide sequence: TGTGCCGGCAGCTTAGGCCGGGCAGGGCTCAACTATGGCTACACCTTC. Looking up the rest from reference TRBV13 and TRBJ1-2 gives the full variable domain: AAGVIQSPRHLIKEKRETATLKCYPIPRHDTVYWYQQGPGQDPQFLISFYEKMQSDKGSIPDRFSAQQFSDYHSELNMSSLELGDSALYFCAGSLGRAGLNYGYTFGSGTRLTVV.

The chain carries TRBV5-1 and TRBJ2-1, with D perhaps TRBD1 or TRBD2 (6 bases each). Trimming shortened V by 4 bases and J by 3 bases, and 14 bases separated the two germline ends. The V gene's germline CDR1 is SGHRS and CDR2 YFSETQ. CDR3 length: 15 residues. The CDR3 sequence: CASSPAGQIYNEQFF. Written as DNA, the CDR3 is TGCGCCAGCAGCCCTGCGGGACAAATCTACAATGAGCAGTTCTTC.

J is TRBJ2-7 and V is TRBV10-3; 11 bases are a match to TRBD2. V was pared by 4 bases and J by 2 bases, with 4 bases of the junction left unmatched. The CDR3 sequence is 15 residues long. Germline assignment: CDR1 ENHRY and CDR2 SYGVKD. The CDR3 DNA sequence: TGTGCCATCAGTGGGGGGACTAGCGGACCCTACGAGCAGTACTTC. This gives the protein CAISGGTSGPYEQYF.

The chain has TRBV12-3 or TRBV12-4 and TRBJ1-2, with D possibly TRBD1 on 5 matching bases. The CDR3 is 14 amino acids. Trimming pared 0 bases from V and 3 bases from J, leaving 8 bases between. The CDR3 DNA is TGTGCCAGCAGTTTAGCAGGGGATGACTATGGCTACACCTTC. Translating it yields CASSLAGDDYGYTF.

V usage is TRBV24-1 and J usage is TRBJ2-5; perhaps D is TRBD1 or TRBD2 (6 bases each). The assigned J gene may be wrong: the sequence end matches TRBJ2-1 better. Germline loops: CDR1 KGHDR, CDR2 SFDVKD. The CDR3 extends over 16 amino acids. The CDR3 here is CATSDEQGTLYNEQFF. For the CDR3, the DNA is TGTGCCACCAGTGATGAGCAGGGGACTTTATACAATGAGCAGTTCTTC.

This clonotype came up a few times. The chain is built from TRBV5-1 and TRBJ2-7; 13 bases fit TRBD2. The junction had 12 bases not matched to a gene; V was cut back by 6 bases and J by 0 bases. Germline-derived CDR1 and CDR2 are SGHRS and YFSETQ. There are 18 residues in the CDR3. The CDR3 region is CASNLGLAGELSSYEQYF. In nucleotides, the CDR3 is TGCGCCAGCAACTTAGGACTAGCGGGAGAGCTTAGCTCCTACGAGCAGTACTTC.

The chain is built from TRBV12-3 or TRBV12-4 and TRBJ1-2; 9 bases line up with TRBD1. The V segment lost 4 bases and the J segment 4 bases; nucleotides outside the gene matches: 4. The CDR3 spans 14 residues. CDR3 nucleotides: TGTGCCAGCAGTTCCCGGGACAGGGCCTATGGCTACACCTTC. The encoded protein is CASSSRDRAYGYTF.

The V call is TRBV20-1, the J call TRBJ1-4, with 7 bases aligning to TRBD1. Germline V gene sequence: CDR1 DFQATT, CDR2 SNEGSKA (reference sequence). J gave up 7 bases and V 5 bases, and 7 bases lay outside the gene matches. The CDR3 has 13 amino acids. CDR3 protein: CSAFRDRGEKLFF. Written as DNA, the CDR3 is TGCAGTGCTTTCCGGGACAGAGGTGAAAAACTGTTTTTT.